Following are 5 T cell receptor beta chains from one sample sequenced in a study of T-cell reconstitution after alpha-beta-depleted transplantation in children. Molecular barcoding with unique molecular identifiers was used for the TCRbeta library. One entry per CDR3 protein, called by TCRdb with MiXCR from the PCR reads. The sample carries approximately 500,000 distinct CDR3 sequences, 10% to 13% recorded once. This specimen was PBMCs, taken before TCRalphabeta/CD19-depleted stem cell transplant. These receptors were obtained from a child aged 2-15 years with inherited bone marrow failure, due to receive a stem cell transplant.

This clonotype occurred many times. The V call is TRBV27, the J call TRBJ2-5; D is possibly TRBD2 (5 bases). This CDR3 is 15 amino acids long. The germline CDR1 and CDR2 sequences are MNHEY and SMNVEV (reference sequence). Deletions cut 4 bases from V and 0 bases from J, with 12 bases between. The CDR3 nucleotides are TGTGCCAGCAGTTCCCTCAGACTATACCAAGAGACCCAGTACTTC. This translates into CASSSLRLYQETQYF.

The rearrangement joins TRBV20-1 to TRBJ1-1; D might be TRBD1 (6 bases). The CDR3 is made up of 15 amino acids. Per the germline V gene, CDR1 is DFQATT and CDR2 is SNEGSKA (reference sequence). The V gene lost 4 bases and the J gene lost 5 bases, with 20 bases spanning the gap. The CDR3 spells CSATKNRVVRTEAFF. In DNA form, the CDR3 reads TGCAGTGCTACAAAAAACAGGGTTGTTCGAACTGAAGCTTTCTTT.

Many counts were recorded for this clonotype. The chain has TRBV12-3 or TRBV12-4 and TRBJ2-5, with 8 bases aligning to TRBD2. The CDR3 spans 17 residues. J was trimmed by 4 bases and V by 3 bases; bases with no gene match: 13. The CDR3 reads CASSFGGVRRAGETQYF. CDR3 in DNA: TGTGCCAGCAGTTTCGGGGGGGTGCGGAGGGCCGGAGAGACCCAGTACTTC.

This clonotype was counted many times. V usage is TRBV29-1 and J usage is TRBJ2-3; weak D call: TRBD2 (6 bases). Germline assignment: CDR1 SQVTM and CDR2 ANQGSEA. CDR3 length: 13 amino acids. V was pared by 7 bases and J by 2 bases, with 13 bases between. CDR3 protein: CSGGGLLTDTQYF. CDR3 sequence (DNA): TGCAGCGGCGGTGGACTACTCACAGATACGCAGTATTTT.

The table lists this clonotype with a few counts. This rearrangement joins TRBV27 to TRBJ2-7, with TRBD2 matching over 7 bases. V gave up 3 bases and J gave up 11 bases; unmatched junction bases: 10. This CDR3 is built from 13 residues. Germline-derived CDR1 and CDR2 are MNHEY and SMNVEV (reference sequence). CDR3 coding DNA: TGTGCCAGCAGTTTCTCTCCCCGACTAGCTGAGTACTTC. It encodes CASSFSPRLAEYF.